A selection of T cell receptor beta chains follows, all from one sample in a study of beta chain features in type 1 diabetes. Assay: immunoSEQ multiplex PCR; the TCRdb copy retains only in-frame clones and omits some. The sample has more than 300,000 clones, around 13% seen once. Sequencing used naive CD4+ T cells from blood. The source is a young woman with type 1 diabetes. Both conserved end residues are part of each CDR3. Each record gives: CDR3 length, D gene, V gene, J gene, CDR3 protein. A D gene is named only where the DNA matches it firmly.

13	.	TRBV18	TRBJ1-4	CASSPRTDEKLFF
9	.	TRBV20-1	TRBJ2-1	CSASGGGFF
14	.	TRBV25-1	TRBJ1-1	CASSQTGLNTEAFF
12	.	TRBV30	TRBJ1-1	CAWSATGTEAFF
12	.	TRBV29-1	TRBJ1-4	CSVGDFNEKLFF
14	.	TRBV18	TRBJ1-5	CASSPRRNNQPQHF
18	.	TRBV15	TRBJ1-5	CATSRDGHTAGFNQPQHF
15	.	TRBV7-2	TRBJ1-2	CASSLEGLRLYGYTF
13	TRBD2	TRBV25-1	TRBJ2-5	CASSLPGGATQYF
12	.	TRBV7-9	TRBJ2-4	CASSPGGSIQYF
13	TRBD1	TRBV9	TRBJ2-7	CASSPGQGNEQYF
14	.	TRBV19	TRBJ2-1	CASSIWGHYNEQFF
13	.	TRBV19	TRBJ2-5	CASSIAGAETQYF
13	.	TRBV5-1	TRBJ2-3	CASSPVARDTQYF
14	TRBD1	TRBV6-5	TRBJ1-5	CASRPTGANQPQHF
15	TRBD1	TRBV27	TRBJ1-5	CASSLGTGGSQPQHF
13	.	TRBV18	TRBJ2-3	CASSPPILPAQYF
12	.	TRBV7-2	TRBJ2-5	CASSPGQETQYF
15	TRBD2	TRBV6-5	TRBJ2-1	CASSPAGLGDNEQFF
13	.	TRBV4-3	TRBJ2-4	CASSQESRNIQYF
14	.	TRBV5-1	TRBJ2-5	CASSLGLSGETQYF
15	TRBD2	TRBV27	TRBJ2-7	CASTPGGKGYYEQYF
16	TRBD2	TRBV4-3	TRBJ2-1	CASSQGGRAYGNEQFF
13	TRBD2	TRBV30	TRBJ2-7	CASQAGSNYEQYF
13	.	TRBV15	TRBJ2-5	CATSRDLRETQYF
14	.	TRBV7-9	TRBJ2-1	CASSYSSSYNEQFF
16	TRBD1	TRBV19	TRBJ2-7	CASSMLVGQGAYEQYF